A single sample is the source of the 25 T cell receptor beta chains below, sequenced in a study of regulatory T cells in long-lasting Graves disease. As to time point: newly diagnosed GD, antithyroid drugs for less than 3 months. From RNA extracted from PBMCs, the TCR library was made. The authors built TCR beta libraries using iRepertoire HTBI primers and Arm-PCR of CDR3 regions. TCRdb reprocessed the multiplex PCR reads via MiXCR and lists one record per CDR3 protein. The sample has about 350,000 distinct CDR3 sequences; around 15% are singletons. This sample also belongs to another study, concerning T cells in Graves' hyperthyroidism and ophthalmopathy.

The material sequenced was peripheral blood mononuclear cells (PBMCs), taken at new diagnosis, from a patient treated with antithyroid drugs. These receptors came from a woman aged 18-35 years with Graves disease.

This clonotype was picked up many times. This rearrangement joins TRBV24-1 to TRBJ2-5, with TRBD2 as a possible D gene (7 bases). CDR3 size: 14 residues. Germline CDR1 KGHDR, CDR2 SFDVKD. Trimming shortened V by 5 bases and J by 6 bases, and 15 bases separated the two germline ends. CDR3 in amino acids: CATSGTGGAKTQYF. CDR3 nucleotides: TGTGCCACCAGTGGTACGGGGGGCGCGAAGACCCAGTACTTC.

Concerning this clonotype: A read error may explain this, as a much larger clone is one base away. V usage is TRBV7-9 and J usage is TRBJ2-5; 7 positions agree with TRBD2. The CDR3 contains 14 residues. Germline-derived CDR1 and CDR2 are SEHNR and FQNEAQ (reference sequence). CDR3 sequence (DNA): TGTGCCGGCAGCTTAGATAGCGGGCGAGGGGCCCAGTACTTC. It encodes CAGSLDSGRGAQYF.

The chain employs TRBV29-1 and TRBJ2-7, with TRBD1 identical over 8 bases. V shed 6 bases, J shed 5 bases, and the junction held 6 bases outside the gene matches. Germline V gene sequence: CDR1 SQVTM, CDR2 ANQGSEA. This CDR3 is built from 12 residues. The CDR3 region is CSVEGQAHEQYF. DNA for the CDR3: TGCAGCGTGGAGGGACAGGCCCACGAGCAGTACTTC.

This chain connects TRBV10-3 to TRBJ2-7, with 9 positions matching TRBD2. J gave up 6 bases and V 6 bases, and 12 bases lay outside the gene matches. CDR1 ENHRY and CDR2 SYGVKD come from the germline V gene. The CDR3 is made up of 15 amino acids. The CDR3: CAIRVGLAGHGEQYF. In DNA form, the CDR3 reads TGTGCCATCAGGGTCGGGCTAGCGGGACATGGCGAGCAGTACTTC.

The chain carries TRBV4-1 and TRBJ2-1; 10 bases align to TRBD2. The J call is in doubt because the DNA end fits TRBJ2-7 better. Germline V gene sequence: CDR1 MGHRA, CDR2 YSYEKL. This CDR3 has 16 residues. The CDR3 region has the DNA TGCGCCAGCAGCCAAGAACCTAGCGGGAGACTAGGGGAGCAGTACTTC. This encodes CASSQEPSGRLGEQYF.

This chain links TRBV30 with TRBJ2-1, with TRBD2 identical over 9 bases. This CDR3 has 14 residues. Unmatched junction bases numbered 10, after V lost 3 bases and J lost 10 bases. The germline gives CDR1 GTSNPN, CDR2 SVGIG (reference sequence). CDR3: CAWRKRTSEREQFF. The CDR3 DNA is TGTGCCTGGAGGAAACGGACTAGCGAACGGGAGCAGTTCTTC.

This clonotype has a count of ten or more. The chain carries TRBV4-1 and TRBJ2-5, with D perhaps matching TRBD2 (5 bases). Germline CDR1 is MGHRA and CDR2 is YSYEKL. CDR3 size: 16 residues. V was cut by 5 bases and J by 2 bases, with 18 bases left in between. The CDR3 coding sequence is TGCGCCAGCAGCGAGGTAGCGATGGGTCTACAAGAGACCCAGTACTTC. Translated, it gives CASSEVAMGLQETQYF.

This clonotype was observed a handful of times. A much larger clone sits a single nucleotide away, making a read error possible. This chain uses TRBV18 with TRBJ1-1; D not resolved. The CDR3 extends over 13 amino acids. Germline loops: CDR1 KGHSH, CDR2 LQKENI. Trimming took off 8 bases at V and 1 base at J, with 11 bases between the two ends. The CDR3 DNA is TGTGCCAGCCACAAGGGCAGGAACACTGAAGCTTTCTTT. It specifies CASHKGRNTEAFF.

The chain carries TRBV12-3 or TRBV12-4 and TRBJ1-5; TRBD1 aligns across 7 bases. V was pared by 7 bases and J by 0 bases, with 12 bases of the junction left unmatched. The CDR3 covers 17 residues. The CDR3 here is CASTPGDRTYSNQPQHF. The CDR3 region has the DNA TGTGCCAGCACCCCTGGGGACAGAACTTATAGCAATCAGCCCCAGCATTTT.

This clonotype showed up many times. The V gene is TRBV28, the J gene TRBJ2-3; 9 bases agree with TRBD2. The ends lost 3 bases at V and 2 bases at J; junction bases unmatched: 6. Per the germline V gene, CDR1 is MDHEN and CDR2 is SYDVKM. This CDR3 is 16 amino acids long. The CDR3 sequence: CASSLWREGFTDTQYF. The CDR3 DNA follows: TGTGCCAGCAGTTTGTGGCGGGAGGGATTCACAGATACGCAGTATTTT.

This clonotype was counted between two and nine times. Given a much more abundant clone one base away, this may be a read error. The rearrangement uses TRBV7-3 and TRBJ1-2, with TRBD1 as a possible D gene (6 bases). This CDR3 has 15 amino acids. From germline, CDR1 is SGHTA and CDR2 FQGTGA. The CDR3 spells CASSEFGGLVYGYPF. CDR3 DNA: TGTGCCAGCAGCGAGTTCGGGGGGCTCGTCTATGGCTACCCCTTC. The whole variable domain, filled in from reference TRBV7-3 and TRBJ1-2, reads GAGVSQTPSNKVTEKGKYVELRCDPISGHTALYWYRQSLGQGPEFLIYFQGTGAADDSGLPNDRFFAVRPEGSVSTLKIQRTERGDSAVYLCASSEFGGLVYGYPFGSGTRLTVV.

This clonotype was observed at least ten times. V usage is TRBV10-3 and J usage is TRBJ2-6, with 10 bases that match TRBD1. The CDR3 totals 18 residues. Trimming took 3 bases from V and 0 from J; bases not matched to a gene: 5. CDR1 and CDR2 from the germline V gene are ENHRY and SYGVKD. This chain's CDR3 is CAISDRTGGGSGANVLTF. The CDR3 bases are TGTGCCATCAGTGACCGGACAGGGGGAGGCTCTGGGGCCAACGTCCTGACTTTC.

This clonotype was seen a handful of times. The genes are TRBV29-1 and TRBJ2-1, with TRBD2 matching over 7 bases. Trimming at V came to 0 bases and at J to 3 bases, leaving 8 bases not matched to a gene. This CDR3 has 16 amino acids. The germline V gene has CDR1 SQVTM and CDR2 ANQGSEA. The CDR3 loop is CSVEEVPGGYYNEQFF. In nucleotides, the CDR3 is TGCAGCGTTGAAGAAGTACCCGGGGGGTACTACAATGAGCAGTTCTTC.

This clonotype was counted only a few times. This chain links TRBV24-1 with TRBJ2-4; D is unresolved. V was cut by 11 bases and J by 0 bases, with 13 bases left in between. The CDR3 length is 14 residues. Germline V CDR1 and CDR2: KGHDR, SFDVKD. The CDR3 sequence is CANPRSLAKNIQYF. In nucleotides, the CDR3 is TGTGCCAACCCTCGCTCGTTAGCCAAAAACATTCAGTACTTC.

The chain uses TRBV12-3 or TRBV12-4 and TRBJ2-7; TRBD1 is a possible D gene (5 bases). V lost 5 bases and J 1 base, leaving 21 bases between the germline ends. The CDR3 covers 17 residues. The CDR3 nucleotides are TGTGCCAGCAGTCCCCCTACCTACCGGACACAGTCCTACGAGCAGTACTTC. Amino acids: CASSPPTYRTQSYEQYF.

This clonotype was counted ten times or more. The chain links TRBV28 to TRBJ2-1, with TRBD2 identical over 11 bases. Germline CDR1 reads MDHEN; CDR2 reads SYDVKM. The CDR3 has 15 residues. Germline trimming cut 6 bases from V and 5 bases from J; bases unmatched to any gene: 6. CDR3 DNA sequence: TGTGCCAGCAGCCCCGTAGCGGGGGGGAACAATGAGCAGTTCTTC. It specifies CASSPVAGGNNEQFF.

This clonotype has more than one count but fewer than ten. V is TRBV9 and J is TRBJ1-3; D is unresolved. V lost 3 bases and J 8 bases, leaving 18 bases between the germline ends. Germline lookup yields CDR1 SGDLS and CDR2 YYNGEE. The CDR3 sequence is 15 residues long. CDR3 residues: CASSEGGGELDTIYF. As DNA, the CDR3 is TGTGCCAGCAGCGAGGGAGGTGGGGAGTTGGACACCATATATTTT. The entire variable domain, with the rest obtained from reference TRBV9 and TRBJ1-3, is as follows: DSGVTQTPKHLITATGQRVTLRCSPRSGDLSVYWYQQSLDQGLQFLIQYYNGEERAKGNILERFSAQQFPDLHSELNLSSLELGDSALYFCASSEGGGELDTIYFGEGSWLTVV.

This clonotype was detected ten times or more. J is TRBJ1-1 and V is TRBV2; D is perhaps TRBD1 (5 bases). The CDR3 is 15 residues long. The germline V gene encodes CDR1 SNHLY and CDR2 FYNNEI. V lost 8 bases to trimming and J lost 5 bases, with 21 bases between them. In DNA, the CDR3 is TGTGCCAGCCGAGACTCCGAGTGGAGGGGAACTGAAGCTTTCTTT. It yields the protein CASRDSEWRGTEAFF.

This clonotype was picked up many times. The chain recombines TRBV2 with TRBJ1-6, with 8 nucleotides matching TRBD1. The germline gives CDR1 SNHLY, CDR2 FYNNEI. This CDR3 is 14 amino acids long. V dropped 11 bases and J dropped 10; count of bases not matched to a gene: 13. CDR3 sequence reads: CAGLRTGKNSPLHF. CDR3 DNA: TGTGCCGGACTAAGGACAGGGAAGAACTCACCCCTCCACTTT.

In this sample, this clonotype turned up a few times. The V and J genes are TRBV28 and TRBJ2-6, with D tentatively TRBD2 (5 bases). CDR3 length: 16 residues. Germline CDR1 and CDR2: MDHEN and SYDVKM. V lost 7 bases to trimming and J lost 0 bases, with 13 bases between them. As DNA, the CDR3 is TGTGCCAGCATGGTAAGCGGAGCCTCTGGGGCCAACGTCCTGACTTTC. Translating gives CASMVSGASGANVLTF.

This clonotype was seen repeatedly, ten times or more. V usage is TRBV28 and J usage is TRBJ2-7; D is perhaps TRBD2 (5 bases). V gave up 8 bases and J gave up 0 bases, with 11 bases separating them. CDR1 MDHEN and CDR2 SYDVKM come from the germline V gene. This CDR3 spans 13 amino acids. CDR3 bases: TGTGCCAGCTACGGGGTACCCTCCTACGAGCAGTACTTC. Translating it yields CASYGVPSYEQYF.

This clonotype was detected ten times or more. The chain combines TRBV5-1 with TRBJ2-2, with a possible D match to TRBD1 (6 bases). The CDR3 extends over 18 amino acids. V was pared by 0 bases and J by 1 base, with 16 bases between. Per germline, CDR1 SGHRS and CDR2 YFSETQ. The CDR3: CASSLVETGRKNTGELFF. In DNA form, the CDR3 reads TGCGCCAGCAGCTTGGTCGAGACAGGCAGAAAGAACACCGGGGAGCTGTTTTTT.

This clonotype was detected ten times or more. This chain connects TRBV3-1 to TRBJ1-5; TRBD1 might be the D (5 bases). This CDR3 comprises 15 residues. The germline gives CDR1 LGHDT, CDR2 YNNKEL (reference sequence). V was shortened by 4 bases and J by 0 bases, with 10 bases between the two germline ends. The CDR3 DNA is TGTGCCAGCAGCCGGAATCAGGGTAGCAATCAGCCCCAGCATTTT. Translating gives CASSRNQGSNQPQHF. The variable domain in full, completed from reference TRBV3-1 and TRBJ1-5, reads DTAVSQTPKYLVTQMGNDKSIKCEQNLGHDTMYWYKQDSKKFLKIMFSYNNKELIINETVPNRFSPKSPDKAHLNLHINSLELGDSAVYFCASSRNQGSNQPQHFGDGTRLSIL.

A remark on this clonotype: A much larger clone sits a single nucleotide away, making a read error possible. The CDR3 DNA follows: TGCGCCAGCAGCCAGGTGGGAGACTACGAGCAGCACTTC. Translating it yields CASSQVGDYEQHF. The chain combines TRBV4-1 with TRBJ2-7, with D tentatively TRBD2 (5 bases). Germline CDR1 and CDR2: MGHRA and YSYEKL. The CDR3 sequence is 13 residues long.

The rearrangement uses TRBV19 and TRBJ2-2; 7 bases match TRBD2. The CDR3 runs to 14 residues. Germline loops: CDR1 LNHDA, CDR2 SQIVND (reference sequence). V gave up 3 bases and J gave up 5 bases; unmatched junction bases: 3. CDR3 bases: TGTGCCAGTAGTATGAGCGGGGTTACCGGGGAGCTGTTTTTT. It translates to CASSMSGVTGELFF.